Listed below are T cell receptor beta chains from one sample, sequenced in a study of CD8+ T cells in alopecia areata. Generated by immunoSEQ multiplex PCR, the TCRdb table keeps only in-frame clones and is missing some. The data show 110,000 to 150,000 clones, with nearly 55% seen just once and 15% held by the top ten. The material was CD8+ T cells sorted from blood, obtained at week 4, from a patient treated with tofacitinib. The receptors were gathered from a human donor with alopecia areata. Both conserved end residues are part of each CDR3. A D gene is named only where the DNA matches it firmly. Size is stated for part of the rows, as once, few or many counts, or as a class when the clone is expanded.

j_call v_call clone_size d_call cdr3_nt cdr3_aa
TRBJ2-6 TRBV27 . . TGTGCCAGCAGTCCCGTCGGGGCTGGGGCCAACGTCCTGACTTTC CASSPVGAGANVLTF
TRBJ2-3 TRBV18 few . TGTGCCAGCTCACCAACCGGGACTAGCACAGATACGCAGTATTTT CASSPTGTSTDTQYF
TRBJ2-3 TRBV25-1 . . TGTGCCAGCAGTGAACCAAACACAGATACGCAGTATTTT CASSEPNTDTQYF
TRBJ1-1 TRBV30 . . TGTGCCTGGTCAAAGGAGGGGAACACTGAAGCTTTCTTT CAWSKEGNTEAFF
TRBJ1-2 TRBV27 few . TGTGCCAGCAGTTCCCTAGAGGGCGGGCCAAGTGGCTACACCTTC CASSSLEGGPSGYTF
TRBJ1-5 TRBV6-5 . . TGTGCCAGCAGAGCCCCCGAGGACAATCAGCCCCAGCATTTT CASRAPEDNQPQHF
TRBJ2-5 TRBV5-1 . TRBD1 TGCGCCAGCTCTCTCTCGACAGGGGGCCGGGAGACCCAGTACTTC CASSLSTGGRETQYF
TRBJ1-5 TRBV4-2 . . TGTGCCAGCAGTCCCGGGACTTTAAATGGGGGTGGCAATCAGCCCCAGCATTTT CASSPGTLNGGGNQPQHF
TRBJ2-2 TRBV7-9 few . TGTGCCAGCACCCCGAGGACACCGAACACCGGGGAGCTGTTTTTT CASTPRTPNTGELFF
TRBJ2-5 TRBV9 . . TGTGCCAGCAGCGTGTTCGCGACTACCCTACAAGAGACCCAGTACTTC CASSVFATTLQETQYF
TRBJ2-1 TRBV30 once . TGTGCCTGGAGTGTACAAGGGGGTAGTGAGCAGTTCTTC CAWSVQGGSEQFF
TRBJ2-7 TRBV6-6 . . TGTGCCAGCAGTTACGGGGCAGGGGCTGGATCCTACGAGCAGTACTTC CASSYGAGAGSYEQYF
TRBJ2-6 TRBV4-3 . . TGCGCCAGCAGCCACGCTACTGGGTCCTCTGGGGCCAACGTCCTGACTTTC CASSHATGSSGANVLTF
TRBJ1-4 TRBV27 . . TGTGCCAGCAGTTTATCGCCGGCTTCTGGGGTGGAGAAACTGTTTTTT CASSLSPASGVEKLFF